The rows below give T cell receptor beta chains drawn from one sample of a study of blood T cell repertoires in COVID-19. Sequencing was performed with immunoSEQ multiplex PCR; in TCRdb, only in-frame clones are kept and a portion is missing. The table has about 400,000 clones, approximately 90% seen once. The sequencing input was PBMCs or T cells enriched from blood (not recorded which). Receptor source: a woman aged 25-40 years with acute COVID-19. The CDR3 runs from the conserved cysteine through the conserved F or W. A D gene is named only where the DNA matches it firmly. Clone size is stated in some rows and not others, as once, few, many or a class when expanded.

d_call j_call clone_size v_call cdr3_aa cdr3_nt
TRBD1 TRBJ1-6 - TRBV10-2 CASSEPGTGGRPLHF TGCGCCAGCAGTGAGCCAGGTACAGGGGGCAGACCCCTCCACTTT
- TRBJ2-3 - TRBV28 CASSSSAGGANTDTQYF TGTGCCAGCAGTTCCTCCGCTGGCGGGGCTAATACAGATACGCAGTATTTT
- TRBJ2-6 - TRBV7-9 CASSLSREFSGANVLTF TGTGCCAGCAGCTTAAGTCGGGAGTTCTCTGGGGCCAACGTCCTGACTTTC
TRBD1 TRBJ1-3 - TRBV10-3 CAISDQTGRRNTIYF TGTGCCATCAGTGACCAGACAGGGAGGAGAAACACCATATATTTT
- TRBJ1-6 - TRBV19 CASSTRFSQGSPLHF TGTGCCAGTAGTACCAGGTTCTCCCAGGGGTCACCCCTCCACTTT
- TRBJ2-3 - TRBV18 CASSPMVLLGGTQYF TGTGCCAGCTCGCCAATGGTCCTCCTGGGAGGTACGCAGTATTTT
- TRBJ2-7 - TRBV4-1 CASSQVTGPYEQYF TGCGCCAGCAGCCAAGTCACAGGCCCCTACGAGCAGTACTTC
TRBD2 TRBJ2-1 once TRBV12-5 CASSISGGSYNEQFF TGTGCTAGTAGCATTAGCGGGGGATCCTACAATGAGCAGTTCTTC
TRBD2 TRBJ2-4 - TRBV29-1 CSVHERGRGLAKNIQYF TGCAGCGTACACGAGAGAGGGAGGGGTCTAGCCAAAAACATTCAGTACTTC
- TRBJ2-1 - TRBV5-1 CASSLESRGHEQFF TGCGCCAGCAGCTTGGAGAGCAGGGGCCATGAGCAGTTCTTC
TRBD1 TRBJ2-7 - TRBV12-3/TRBV12-4 CASTVGGAEQYF TGTGCCAGCACCGTAGGGGGCGCCGAGCAGTACTTC
TRBD1 TRBJ1-2 - TRBV5-1 CASSLSDRGYGYTF TGCGCCAGCAGCTTGTCGGACAGGGGCTATGGCTACACCTTC
TRBD1 TRBJ1-5 - TRBV23-1 CASSHPGQGVDQPQHF TGCGCCAGCAGTCATCCGGGACAGGGTGTTGATCAGCCCCAGCATTTT
- TRBJ1-1 - TRBV5-1 CASSASGTMNTEAFF TGCGCCAGCAGCGCCTCCGGGACAATGAACACTGAAGCTTTCTTT
- TRBJ1-4 - TRBV12-3/TRBV12-4 CASARTNEKLFF TGTGCCAGCGCCCGGACTAATGAAAAACTGTTTTTT
- TRBJ2-7 - TRBV2 CASRDSGLNYEQYF TGTGCCAGCAGGGACTCCGGACTGAACTACGAGCAGTACTTC
TRBD2 TRBJ2-1 - TRBV25-1 CASSDLGTSGYSEQFF TGTGCCAGCAGTGACCTTGGGACTAGCGGGTATAGTGAGCAGTTCTTC
- TRBJ2-3 - TRBV21-1 CASSTRTSNLGTDTQYF TGTGCCAGCAGCACCCGGACTAGTAATTTGGGCACAGATACGCAGTATTTT
- TRBJ2-3 - TRBV3-1/TRBV3-2 CASSPLLAGDTQYF TGTGCCAGCAGTCCATTACTAGCCGGAGATACGCAGTATTTT
- TRBJ2-7 - TRBV4-2 CASSQDGGETPYEQYF TGTGCCAGCAGCCAAGATGGCGGAGAGACCCCCTACGAGCAGTACTTC
- TRBJ1-3 - TRBV6-6 CASSQSPSSGNTIYF TGTGCCAGCAGTCAAAGCCCTTCCTCTGGAAACACCATATATTTT
TRBD1 TRBJ1-6 - TRBV6-6 CASSGTGTGPNSPLHF TGTGCCAGCAGCGGCACCGGGACAGGGCCTAATTCACCCCTCCACTTT
TRBD2 TRBJ2-1 - TRBV7-3 CASRLTGGSYNEQFF TGTGCCAGTAGACTTACGGGGGGGAGCTACAATGAGCAGTTCTTC
TRBD1 TRBJ1-2 - TRBV5-1 CASSLGGQGPYGYTF TGCGCCAGCAGCTTGGGGGGACAGGGCCCTTATGGCTACACCTTC
TRBD1 TRBJ1-1 - TRBV3-1/TRBV3-2 CASSQQGARTEAFF TGTGCCAGCAGCCAACAGGGGGCCAGGACTGAAGCTTTCTTT
- TRBJ1-1 - TRBV10-1 CASSATGLHTEAFF TGCGCCAGCAGCGCTACAGGGCTGCACACTGAAGCTTTCTTT